This paragraph covers one TCR beta chain sequence. This entry belongs to a study of blood T cell repertoires in COVID-19. Study background: Some COVID-19 samples were acute and others convalescent; all came from the United States, Italy and Spain. Sample material is recorded as cDNA or gDNA derived from T cells, B-cell-depleted T cells, or PBMCs.

The authors' processing: Amplification of reference gene primers provided the estimated nucleated cell counts. Profiled with immunoSEQ multiplex PCR; TCRdb holds only in-frame clones, not every one. V, J and clone size are those of that table, while D and trimming were read from the DNA. There are roughly 76,000 clones in the sample; over 70% occur only once, and around a fifth lies in the top ten. The germline V gene encodes CDR1 LNHDA and CDR2 SQIVND (reference sequence). This CDR3 has 16 amino acids. Trimming stripped 2 bases from V and 5 bases from J, with 15 bases between. The sample taken for sequencing was peripheral blood. The TCR was taken from an older man with acute or convalescent COVID-19. This chain uses TRBV19 with TRBJ2-2; maybe TRBD2 (6 bases). The CDR3 DNA follows: TGTGCCAGTAGTATAAAAGGAGGGGCCGGGACCGGGGAGCTGTTTTTT. Its protein is CASSIKGGAGTGELFF.